This T cell receptor (beta chain) originates from a study of blood T cell repertoires in COVID-19. About the study: Sites across the United States, Italy and Spain contributed samples from acute and convalescent COVID-19. T cells, B-cell-depleted T cells, or PBMCs provided the cDNA or gDNA that served as material.

The CDR3 loop spans 14 amino acids. The V and J ends lost 5 bases and 9 bases, in that order; junction bases with no gene match: 9. CDR1 SGHVS and CDR2 FQNEAQ come from the germline V gene. Original analysis: How many nucleated cells were present was estimated from reference gene primer amplification. Using immunoSEQ multiplex PCR, the repertoire was profiled, and TCRdb retains in-frame clones only, with some absent. That table gives V, J and clone size, and the DNA gave D and trimming. Altogether roughly 48,000 clones are present, roughly 82% being singletons, with the ten largest covering roughly 7%.

The J gene is TRBJ2-1, the V gene TRBV7-8; TRBD2 aligns across 8 bases. The sample consisted of peripheral blood. This TCR was sampled from a man aged 35-49 years with acute or convalescent COVID-19. CDR3 sequence: CASSPTGGPGEQFF. DNA of the CDR3: TGTGCCAGCAGCCCTACGGGGGGGCCTGGTGAGCAGTTCTTC.